The present TCR beta chain was sequenced within a study of blood T cell repertoires in COVID-19. Across the whole study: Researchers got acute and convalescent COVID-19 samples from the United States, Italy and Spain.

The trim removed 0 bases at V and 2 bases at J, leaving 6 bases unmatched. Germline values: CDR1 SGHAT, CDR2 FQDESV (reference sequence). The CDR3 covers 16 residues. The authors' processing: Amplification with reference gene primers provided the estimates of nucleated cell counts. Sequencing used immunoSEQ multiplex PCR; TCRdb keeps in-frame clones, though not all of them. V and J calls and clone size are given by that table; D and trimming were obtained from the DNA. The data hold a few hundred thousand clones, with roughly 86% observed a single time. Patients from Seattle were sampled longitudinally, starting during active infection.

The sequenced sample consisted of peripheral blood. The rearrangement links TRBV11-1 to TRBJ2-7; TRBD1 aligns across 8 bases. The TCR originated in a woman in her thirties with COVID-19, enrolled during active disease. CDR3 loop: CASSLATGTGPYEQYF. CDR3 in DNA: TGTGCCAGCAGCTTAGCAACCGGGACAGGCCCCTACGAGCAGTACTTC.